Listed below are T cell receptor beta chains from one sample, sequenced in a study of CD8 T cells in ankylosing spondylitis. TCRdb independently ran MiXCR on the 5' RACE reads; one entry per CDR3 protein. Of around 890,000 distinct CDR3 sequences in the sample, about 11% were seen once. The sequenced sample consisted of blood, either unsorted or a sorted T cell fraction (not recorded which). These TCRs come from a male donor with ankylosing spondylitis. CDR3s include the opening cysteine and the closing phenylalanine or tryptophan. Each record gives: CDR3 protein, CDR3 DNA, V gene, clone size, D gene, J gene. A D gene is named only where the DNA matches it firmly. Rows may omit the clone size; those that give it use once, few, many or a size class.

CDR3 protein: CASNRASEAGELFF; CDR3 DNA: TGTGCCAGCAATCGGGCTAGCGAAGCCGGGGAGCTGTTTTTT; V gene: TRBV2; clone size: NA; D gene: NA; J gene: TRBJ2-2
CDR3 protein: CASGSGLAGGAYNEQFF; CDR3 DNA: TGTGCTAGTGGTTCAGGACTAGCGGGAGGTGCCTACAATGAGCAGTTCTTC; V gene: TRBV12-5; clone size: few; D gene: TRBD2; J gene: TRBJ2-1
CDR3 protein: CASSLVSGLSTEAFF; CDR3 DNA: TGCGCCAGCAGCTTGGTTTCGGGGCTCAGCACTGAAGCTTTCTTT; V gene: TRBV5-1; clone size: few; D gene: NA; J gene: TRBJ1-1
CDR3 protein: CASSLQGAKQYF; CDR3 DNA: TGTGCCAGCTCCCTACAGGGGGCGAAGCAGTATTTT; V gene: TRBV18; clone size: many; D gene: TRBD1; J gene: TRBJ2-3
CDR3 protein: CASSVYGANTGELFF; CDR3 DNA: TGTGCCAGCAGCGTATACGGGGCGAACACCGGGGAGCTGTTTTTT; V gene: TRBV9; clone size: NA; D gene: NA; J gene: TRBJ2-2
CDR3 protein: CSARVTDQPQHF; CDR3 DNA: TGCAGTGCTAGAGTGACGGATCAGCCCCAGCATTTT; V gene: TRBV20-1; clone size: NA; D gene: NA; J gene: TRBJ1-5
CDR3 protein: CASRPDMYNQPQHF; CDR3 DNA: TGTGCCAGCAGGCCGGACATGTACAATCAGCCCCAGCATTTT; V gene: TRBV6-2/TRBV6-3; clone size: few; D gene: NA; J gene: TRBJ1-5
CDR3 protein: CSATGPGQPQHF; CDR3 DNA: TGCAGTGCTACGGGACCTGGTCAGCCCCAGCATTTT; V gene: TRBV20-1; clone size: many; D gene: NA; J gene: TRBJ1-5
CDR3 protein: CASSLRTSGGASFIEQFF; CDR3 DNA: TGTGCCAGCAGCCTCCGGACTAGCGGGGGGGCGTCGTTCATTGAGCAGTTCTTC; V gene: TRBV4-2; clone size: many; D gene: TRBD2; J gene: TRBJ2-1
CDR3 protein: CASSQELGRGETQYF; CDR3 DNA: TGCGCCAGCAGCCAAGAACTTGGCAGGGGAGAGACCCAGTACTTC; V gene: TRBV4-3; clone size: NA; D gene: NA; J gene: TRBJ2-5
CDR3 protein: CATSDWPSGPGELFF; CDR3 DNA: TGTGCCACCAGTGATTGGCCTAGCGGGCCCGGGGAGCTGTTTTTT; V gene: TRBV24-1; clone size: NA; D gene: TRBD2; J gene: TRBJ2-2
CDR3 protein: CSAKTENYGYTF; CDR3 DNA: TGCAGTGCCAAGACAGAGAACTATGGCTACACCTTC; V gene: TRBV20-1; clone size: few; D gene: NA; J gene: TRBJ1-2
CDR3 protein: CASSYLGHGTKRGYTF; CDR3 DNA: TGTGCCAGCAGTTACCTCGGCCATGGGACAAAGAGGGGCTACACCTTC; V gene: TRBV6-5; clone size: NA; D gene: NA; J gene: TRBJ1-2
CDR3 protein: CATRSDLRDTQYF; CDR3 DNA: TGTGCCACCCGGTCAGACCTAAGGGATACGCAGTATTTT; V gene: TRBV12-3/TRBV12-4; clone size: few; D gene: NA; J gene: TRBJ2-3
CDR3 protein: CSVSGSKNSNSYNEQFF; CDR3 DNA: TGCAGCGTTAGCGGATCTAAGAATTCCAACTCCTACAATGAGCAGTTCTTC; V gene: TRBV29-1; clone size: NA; D gene: NA; J gene: TRBJ2-1
CDR3 protein: CASSDLQGRTYNEQFF; CDR3 DNA: TGCGCCAGCAGCGACCTACAGGGAAGGACCTACAATGAGCAGTTCTTC; V gene: TRBV5-1; clone size: few; D gene: NA; J gene: TRBJ2-1
CDR3 protein: CASSTRQGIETQYF; CDR3 DNA: TGTGCCAGCAGCACCCGACAGGGAATAGAGACCCAGTACTTC; V gene: TRBV5-6; clone size: few; D gene: TRBD1; J gene: TRBJ2-5
CDR3 protein: CASSPRTATAPLAKNIQYF; CDR3 DNA: TGTGCCAGCTCACCACGTACGGCCACGGCCCCTTTAGCCAAAAACATTCAGTACTTC; V gene: TRBV18; clone size: few; D gene: NA; J gene: TRBJ2-4
CDR3 protein: CATRQGGSTDTQYF; CDR3 DNA: TGTGCCACCCGTCAGGGGGGTAGCACAGATACGCAGTATTTT; V gene: TRBV7-3; clone size: once; D gene: NA; J gene: TRBJ2-3
CDR3 protein: CASSRQAQIAYEQYF; CDR3 DNA: TGTGCCAGCAGCAGACAGGCCCAGATCGCGTACGAGCAGTACTTC; V gene: TRBV7-2; clone size: many; D gene: NA; J gene: TRBJ2-7
CDR3 protein: CASSFMGGLQETQYF; CDR3 DNA: TGTGCCAGCAGCTTTATGGGGGGGTTACAAGAGACCCAGTACTTC; V gene: TRBV11-2; clone size: few; D gene: TRBD2; J gene: TRBJ2-5
CDR3 protein: CSARVVRRHTGELFF; CDR3 DNA: TGCAGTGCTAGAGTCGTCAGGAGACACACCGGGGAGCTGTTTTTT; V gene: TRBV20-1; clone size: few; D gene: NA; J gene: TRBJ2-2
CDR3 protein: CASSQGGSGGVQDTQYF; CDR3 DNA: TGTGCCAGCAGCCAAGGAGGTAGCGGGGGGGTCCAGGATACGCAGTATTTT; V gene: TRBV4-2; clone size: NA; D gene: TRBD2; J gene: TRBJ2-3
CDR3 protein: CASSLGSYYGYTF; CDR3 DNA: TGTGCCAGCAGCTTAGGAAGTTACTATGGCTACACCTTC; V gene: TRBV7-2; clone size: many; D gene: NA; J gene: TRBJ1-2
CDR3 protein: CASSLGPGWHYGYTF; CDR3 DNA: TGTGCCAGCAGCTTAGGTCCAGGGTGGCACTATGGCTACACCTTC; V gene: TRBV7-2; clone size: few; D gene: NA; J gene: TRBJ1-2
CDR3 protein: CASSLTGARSGELFF; CDR3 DNA: TGTGCCAGCAGCCTAACTGGGGCTCGTAGCGGGGAGCTGTTTTTT; V gene: TRBV7-3; clone size: NA; D gene: NA; J gene: TRBJ2-2
CDR3 protein: CASSSRAAGIQYF; CDR3 DNA: TGTGCCAGCAGCTCCAGGGCCGCCGGTATTCAGTACTTC; V gene: TRBV7-2; clone size: few; D gene: NA; J gene: TRBJ2-4
CDR3 protein: CASSSQRDSQETQYF; CDR3 DNA: TGTGCCAGCAGTTCCCAACGGGACAGCCAAGAGACCCAGTACTTC; V gene: TRBV27; clone size: few; D gene: TRBD1; J gene: TRBJ2-5
CDR3 protein: CASSQVGGRETQYF; CDR3 DNA: TGTGCCAGCAGCCAAGTTGGAGGGCGAGAGACCCAGTACTTC; V gene: TRBV3-1; clone size: few; D gene: NA; J gene: TRBJ2-5
CDR3 protein: CSAREGLSTDTQYF; CDR3 DNA: TGCAGTGCTAGAGAGGGACTCAGCACAGATACGCAGTATTTT; V gene: TRBV20-1; clone size: many; D gene: NA; J gene: TRBJ2-3
CDR3 protein: CASSQGALRTEAFF; CDR3 DNA: TGTGCCAGCAGCCAGGGGGCTTTGAGGACTGAAGCTTTCTTT; V gene: TRBV7-2; clone size: NA; D gene: TRBD1; J gene: TRBJ1-1
CDR3 protein: CAISERLAGDTDTQYF; CDR3 DNA: TGTGCCATCAGTGAGCGACTAGCGGGAGACACAGATACGCAGTATTTT; V gene: TRBV10-3; clone size: NA; D gene: TRBD2; J gene: TRBJ2-3
CDR3 protein: CASSPLRGAPLDGYTF; CDR3 DNA: TGTGCCAGCTCACCACTAAGGGGTGCCCCCTTGGACGGCTACACCTTC; V gene: TRBV18; clone size: NA; D gene: NA; J gene: TRBJ1-2
CDR3 protein: CASSLSTAYNEQFF; CDR3 DNA: TGTGCCAGCAGCTTATCTACAGCCTACAATGAGCAGTTCTTC; V gene: TRBV7-9; clone size: few; D gene: NA; J gene: TRBJ2-1